Listed here are 29 T cell receptor beta chains from one sample, sequenced in a study of chemoradiotherapy in HPV16-positive cancers. This table comes from immunoSEQ multiplex PCR, and its TCRdb copy is limited to in-frame clones, with some not included. The sample includes a few thousand clones, roughly 77% of them seen just once. The source was tumor tissue, collected from a patient who underwent chemoradiotherapy. All receptors come from a human donor with HPV-associated anogenital cancer.

This chain links TRBV6-1 with TRBJ2-2; TRBD1 or TRBD2 may be the D gene (5 bases each). The CDR3 consists of 16 residues. Looked up from germline, CDR1 is MNHNS and CDR2 is SASEGT. V lost 2 bases, J lost 5 bases, and 15 bases lay in between. CDR3 DNA sequence: TGTGCCAGCAGTGAAAGGGACGGGATTCTGACCGGGGAGCTGTTTTTT. Translated: CASSERDGILTGELFF.

The CDR3: CASSPSGAGGPNEQFF. CDR3 nucleotide sequence: TGTGCCAGCAGCCCGTCGGGGGCGGGGGGGCCGAATGAGCAGTTCTTC. The chain uses TRBV4-2 and TRBJ2-1, with TRBD2 matching over 9 bases. Per the germline V gene, CDR1 is LGHNA and CDR2 is YNFKEQ. J was trimmed by 7 bases and V by 4 bases; bases with no gene match: 11. The CDR3 spans 16 residues.

The V and J genes are TRBV7-8 and TRBJ1-6, with unresolved D. Germline V CDR1 and CDR2: SGHVS, FQNEAQ. The CDR3 runs to 13 residues. V lost 1 base to trimming and J lost 12 bases, with 10 bases between them. The CDR3 here is CASSLEAPVPLHF. The CDR3 region has the DNA TGTGCCAGCAGCTTAGAGGCGCCCGTACCCCTCCACTTT.

This clone has more than one count but fewer than ten. CDR3 sequence: CASSQPGLAGDYNEQFF. CDR3 DNA: TGCGCCAGCAGCCAACCCGGACTAGCGGGGGATTACAATGAGCAGTTCTTC. The V gene is TRBV4-1, the J gene TRBJ2-1; 13 bases are shared with TRBD2. The CDR3 is 17 residues long. CDR1 is MGHRA and CDR2 is YSYEKL in the germline V gene. The J segment lost 4 bases and the V segment lost 2 bases, leaving 5 bases of the junction unmatched.

V is TRBV5-1 and J is TRBJ2-7; D is possibly TRBD1 (6 bases). The germline V gene has CDR1 SGHRS and CDR2 YFSETQ. The V gene lost 4 bases and the J gene lost 2 bases, with 16 bases spanning the gap. This CDR3 has 15 amino acids. The DNA for the CDR3 is TGCGCCAGCAGCCGGGAATTGGACAGACCCTACGAGCAGTACTTC. Translated, it gives CASSRELDRPYEQYF. The full variable domain, with the rest looked up from reference TRBV5-1 and TRBJ2-7, is KAGVTQTPRYLIKTRGQQVTLSCSPISGHRSVSWYQQTPGQGLQFLFEYFSETQRNKGNFPGRFSGRQFSNSRSEMNVSTLELGDSALYLCASSRELDRPYEQYFGPGTRLTVT.

This clone was seen just once. The chain links TRBV6-1 to TRBJ1-2, with 7 bases that match TRBD1. The V and J ends lost 4 bases and 5 bases, in that order; junction bases with no gene match: 7. The CDR3 length is 14 residues. CDR1 is MNHNS and CDR2 is SASEGT in the germline V gene. CDR3 protein: CASSAPGTEYGYTF. The DNA of the CDR3 is TGTGCCAGCAGTGCCCCCGGGACAGAGTATGGCTACACCTTC.

The chain carries TRBV9 and TRBJ2-5; no definite D call. V lost 4 bases and J 9 bases, leaving 16 bases between the germline ends. The germline V gene encodes CDR1 SGDLS and CDR2 YYNGEE. The CDR3 sequence is 13 residues long. The CDR3, as DNA: TGTGCCAGCAGCCCCCCCGAGGCTAGGTCCCAGTACTTC. Translated, it gives CASSPPEARSQYF.

J is TRBJ2-7 and V is TRBV14; tentative D call: TRBD2 (7 bases). The V and J ends lost 1 base and 2 bases respectively, with 12 bases between them. This CDR3 is 15 amino acids long. Germline lookup yields CDR1 SGHDN and CDR2 FVKESK. CDR3 amino acids: CASSQARGAPYEQYF. As DNA, the CDR3 is TGTGCCAGCAGCCAAGCACGGGGGGCTCCCTACGAGCAGTACTTC.

This clone occurred once. The chain employs TRBV14 and TRBJ1-4, with TRBD1 matching 7 bases. Germline lookup yields CDR1 SGHDN and CDR2 FVKESK. After removal of 5 bases from V and 11 bases from J, the junction contained 8 bases not matched to a gene. The CDR3 contains 13 residues. The CDR3 here is CASSSLRGNKLFF. Here the CDR3 DNA reads TGTGCCAGCAGCAGCCTCAGGGGGAACAAACTGTTTTTT.

The chain is built from TRBV5-1 and TRBJ2-1; no clear D. This CDR3 comprises 15 residues. With 0 bases removed from V and 3 bases from J, the gap between germline ends came to 10 bases. Germline-derived CDR1 and CDR2 are SGHRS and YFSETQ. The DNA for the CDR3 is TGCGCCAGCAGCTTGGAACTCATATTCTACAATGAGCAGTTCTTC. Its protein is CASSLELIFYNEQFF. Based on the CDR3 plus reference TRBV5-1 and TRBJ2-1, the full variable domain is KAGVTQTPRYLIKTRGQQVTLSCSPISGHRSVSWYQQTPGQGLQFLFEYFSETQRNKGNFPGRFSGRQFSNSRSEMNVSTLELGDSALYLCASSLELIFYNEQFFGPGTRLTVL.

The chain couples TRBV15 to TRBJ2-1; maybe TRBD2 (6 bases). Looked up from germline, CDR1 is LNHNV and CDR2 is YYDKDF (reference sequence). The CDR3 length is 15 residues. Trimming pared 0 bases from V and 3 bases from J, leaving 9 bases between. The CDR3 nucleotides read TGTGCCACCAGCAGAGAGGCGGGAAACTACAATGAGCAGTTCTTC. Protein: CATSREAGNYNEQFF. The full variable domain, its missing parts supplied by reference TRBV15 and TRBJ2-1, is DAMVIQNPRYQVTQFGKPVTLSCSQTLNHNVMYWYQQKSSQAPKLLFHYYDKDFNNEADTPDNFQSRRPNTSFCFLDIRSPGLGDTAMYLCATSREAGNYNEQFFGPGTRLTVL.

The chain carries TRBV9 and TRBJ1-1, with 7 positions matching TRBD1. The V gene's germline CDR1 is SGDLS and CDR2 YYNGEE. The CDR3 has 16 residues. After removal of 7 bases from V and 1 base from J, the junction contained 13 bases not matched to a gene. CDR3 sequence (DNA): TGTGCCAGCTCGGATTTAAGAGGGGGCGGGAACACTGAAGCTTTCTTT. Protein product: CASSDLRGGGNTEAFF.

The chain uses TRBV6-1 and TRBJ1-5; D unresolved. Germline lookup yields CDR1 MNHNS and CDR2 SASEGT. The V and J ends lost 8 bases and 3 bases respectively, with 11 bases between them. This CDR3 contains 13 residues. Here the CDR3 DNA reads TGTGCCAGCGAAGCAGGATTCAATCAGCCCCAGCATTTT. Encoded protein: CASEAGFNQPQHF.

This chain connects TRBV5-1 to TRBJ1-3; D is ambiguous. This CDR3 region has 14 residues. The ends were cut back, 3 bases at V and 3 bases at J, with 10 bases in the middle. Germline V gene lookup returns CDR1 SGHRS and CDR2 YFSETQ. CDR3 DNA: TGCGCCAGCAGCTCGCGTACGGATGGAAACACCATATATTTT. This encodes CASSSRTDGNTIYF.

V is TRBV11-2 and J is TRBJ2-5, with 7 nucleotides matching TRBD1. Unmatched junction bases numbered 3, after V lost 5 bases and J lost 3 bases. The CDR3 spans 13 residues. CDR1 SGHAT and CDR2 FQNNGV come from the germline V gene. CDR3 DNA sequence: TGTGCCAGCAGCGCCACAGGGGAAGAGACCCAGTACTTC. It is translated as CASSATGEETQYF.

In this sample, this clone is large. The gene calls are TRBV11-2 and TRBJ1-1; D is unclear. Between the trimmed V and J ends, which lost 1 base and 1 base, there was a span of 10 bases. Germline V gene sequence: CDR1 SGHAT, CDR2 FQNNGV. CDR3 length equals 15 residues. The CDR3 here is CASSLAYRQNTEAFF. The CDR3 bases are TGTGCCAGCAGCTTAGCCTATCGACAGAACACTGAAGCTTTCTTT.

A few counts support this clone. The V gene is TRBV18, the J gene TRBJ2-3, with unresolved D. This CDR3 spans 13 amino acids. V dropped 6 bases and J dropped 5 bases, with 12 bases sitting between them. Germline CDR1 KGHSH, CDR2 LQKENI. Here the CDR3 DNA reads TGTGCCAGCTCTTCGTCCCCAGGAGATACGCAGTATTTT. Protein product: CASSSSPGDTQYF.

J is TRBJ2-1 and V is TRBV29-1, with 7 bases lining up with TRBD2. The length of the CDR3 is 14 residues. V lost 7 bases and J lost 4; bases outside the gene matches: 10. Germline V gene data show CDR1 as SQVTM and CDR2 as ANQGSEA. The CDR3 nucleotides are TGCAGCGCGAGAAGGCTAGCGGAATACAATGAGCAGTTCTTC. Its protein product is CSARRLAEYNEQFF.

The genes are TRBV19 and TRBJ2-3; no clear D. The V gene lost 1 base and the J gene lost 1 base, with 6 bases spanning the gap. Germline CDR1 is LNHDA and CDR2 is SQIVND (reference sequence). The CDR3 length is 14 residues. CDR3 residues: CASSIGLGTDTQYF. In DNA form, the CDR3 reads TGTGCCAGTAGTATAGGTCTGGGCACAGATACGCAGTATTTT.

Judged by abundance, this clone is large (0.1 to 1%). The chain employs TRBV29-1 and TRBJ2-1, with TRBD2 matching 12 bases. CDR3 size: 13 residues. CDR1 is SQVTM, CDR2 ANQGSEA, per germline. Trimming took 3 bases from V and 9 from J; bases not matched to a gene: 3. In DNA form, the CDR3 reads TGCAGCGTTGAGACTAGCGGGAGTCCTGAGCAGTTCTTC. This encodes CSVETSGSPEQFF.

There are a few counts of this clone. This chain connects TRBV29-1 to TRBJ2-7; 9 positions agree with TRBD2. The junction had 23 bases not matched to a gene; V was cut back by 7 bases and J by 1 base. The length of the CDR3 is 19 residues. The germline V gene encodes CDR1 SQVTM and CDR2 ANQGSEA. CDR3 protein: CSASLGLAGRRGNSYEQYF. The CDR3 DNA reads as TGCAGCGCCTCACTAGGGCTAGCGGGAAGACGTGGCAATTCCTACGAGCAGTACTTC.

The chain couples TRBV6-1 to TRBJ1-3; D might be TRBD1 (5 bases). Germline-derived CDR1 and CDR2 are MNHNS and SASEGT. The CDR3 has 17 residues. The V end was cut by 0 bases, the J end by 1 base, with 13 bases between. Written as DNA, the CDR3 is TGTGCCAGCAGTGAAGCGCCGGGGGTTCGGTCTGGAAACACCATATATTTT. It codes for CASSEAPGVRSGNTIYF.

The rearrangement uses TRBV5-1 and TRBJ2-3; 8 positions agree with TRBD2. The ends lost 3 bases at V and 8 bases at J; junction bases unmatched: 11. Germline CDR1 and CDR2: SGHRS and YFSETQ. The CDR3 totals 15 residues. CDR3 sequence reads: CASSSYSGIHGTQYF. The CDR3 DNA reads TGCGCCAGCAGCTCCTATAGCGGGATCCACGGTACGCAGTATTTT.

The rearrangement links TRBV19 to TRBJ1-2; D is unresolved. CDR1 and CDR2 from the germline V gene are LNHDA and SQIVND (reference sequence). Trimming removed 5 bases at V and 3 bases at J, with 10 bases between. The CDR3 totals 13 residues. CDR3 in amino acids: CASSRVGDYGYTF. CDR3 DNA sequence: TGTGCCAGTAGTCGCGTCGGTGACTATGGCTACACCTTC.

The CDR3 region is CASSRGQGAGADTQYF. The CDR3 region has the DNA TGTGCCAGCAGCCGGGGGCAGGGGGCAGGAGCGGATACGCAGTATTTT. This chain uses TRBV6-4 with TRBJ2-3, with 8 positions matching TRBD1. There are 16 residues in the CDR3. After removal of 6 bases from V and 6 bases from J, the junction contained 14 bases not matched to a gene. The germline V gene has CDR1 MRHNA and CDR2 SNTAGT.

The V and J genes are TRBV11-1 and TRBJ2-1, with unresolved D. This CDR3 spans 15 amino acids. The V gene lost 1 base and the J gene lost 0 bases, with 7 bases spanning the gap. Germline V gives CDR1 SGHAT, CDR2 FQDESV (reference sequence). The CDR3: CASSLGPGSYNEQFF. The CDR3 bases are TGTGCCAGCAGCTTAGGTCCAGGCTCCTACAATGAGCAGTTCTTC.

The chain combines TRBV5-6 with TRBJ1-3; tentative D call: TRBD1 (5 bases). Trimming took off 4 bases at V and 3 bases at J, with 11 bases between the two ends. The germline V gene encodes CDR1 SGHDT and CDR2 YYEEEE. The CDR3 sequence is 14 residues long. The CDR3 sequence: CASSVGVVGNTIYF. The DNA of the CDR3 is TGTGCCAGCAGCGTAGGGGTCGTTGGAAACACCATATATTTT.

The genes are TRBV4-1 and TRBJ1-5; D gene uncertain. The CDR3 runs 13 residues. Germline V lookup: CDR1 MGHRA, CDR2 YSYEKL. Trimming shortened V by 10 bases and J by 9 bases, and 19 bases separated the two germline ends. The CDR3 DNA follows: TGCGCCACCGCTATAAGTCTTGATCGGCCCCAGCATTTT. It translates to CATAISLDRPQHF.

The rearrangement uses TRBV18 and TRBJ1-1; a possible D gene is TRBD1 (6 bases). CDR1 and CDR2 (germline): KGHSH, LQKENI. V shed 7 bases and J shed 0 bases, with 12 bases lying between them. This CDR3 spans 14 amino acids. The CDR3 region is CASCTTGLNTEAFF. The CDR3 DNA sequence: TGTGCCAGCTGTACGACAGGATTGAACACTGAAGCTTTCTTT.